This TCR beta chain was profiled in a study of Ad26.COV2.S vaccination and SARS-CoV-2 variants (dated by TCRdb to 2020 to 2022). A note on the overall study: Vaccine-arm donors were drawn from COV1001, a multicentre, randomized, double-blind, placebo-controlled phase I-IIa trial of Ad26.COV2.S in healthy adults. Trial participants were randomized into five groups of five: low-dose or high-dose Ad26.COV2.S given once or twice, or placebo on both occasions. Investigators remained blinded to trial group allocation during experiments and outcome assessment. Ad26.COV2.S was given intramuscularly at 5x10^10 or 1x10^11 viral particles, as a single shot or as two shots 56 days apart. A total of around 32 samples were included in the TCR-sequenced set, comprising roughly 20 Ad26.COV2.S vaccine recipients, 5 placebo recipients and 8 SARS-CoV-2 convalescent individuals. Sequencing of the TCRbeta repertoire served to evaluate the specificity and breadth of SARS-CoV-2-reactive T cell receptors following Ad26.COV2.S vaccination.

Broad study findings and their caveats: After vaccination, substantial breadth of spike-specific CD8+ and CD4+ T cell responses was reported. It was noted by the authors that total T cell responses may have been underestimated by the TCR breadth and depth analyses. Spike-specific TCR breadth was higher in Ad26.COV2.S recipients than in placebo recipients (P = 0.0014). Vaccine and placebo recipients had comparable non-spike TCR breadth, which fits with the vaccine containing only spike. The study was not powered to compare responses between vaccine doses or regimens.

The immunoSEQ Assay was used to sequence TCRbeta CDR3 regions. After extraction, genomic DNA underwent amplification by bias-controlled multiplex PCR, followed by high-throughput sequencing. On the authors' methods: To quantify the absolute abundance of each unique TCRbeta CDR3 region, sequences were collapsed and filtered. T cell fraction was estimated by normalization of TCRbeta template counts to usable DNA, with usable DNA being measured through amplification of reference genes present in all nucleated cells. Repertoire TCRs were annotated as SARS-CoV-2-specific by exact matching of V gene, CDR3 amino acid sequence and J gene to a known reactive TCR set. The reference SARS-CoV-2 TCR set was obtained from MIRA and was filtered for enrichment in COVID-19-positive ImmuneCODE repertoires, whereby public or cross-reactive TCRs were removed. Drawing on the MIRA antigens, annotated TCRs were analysed further at the level of specific ORF or position within ORF. Breadth was defined as annotated unique rearrangements over total unique productive rearrangements; depth was the summed frequency of those rearrangements. Group comparisons of TCR breadth used two-sided Wilcoxon rank-sum tests. The clones in this table, taken by TCRdb from immuneACCESS, are in-frame only. Not every clone is retained; where verified, under half of the shortfall comes from an unresolved V gene, and the cause of the rest is unknown. V and J calls and clone size are given by that table; D and trimming were obtained from the DNA. The table for this sample lists fewer than 400,000 clones; around four fifths of them were counted only once. The top ten clones comprise approximately 2% of the sample.

Read against the paper, the sample's treatment or condition label means: approximately 18 received Ad26.COV2.S at low or high dose, single or two shots; 5 received placebo; per-sample allocation not given. Repertoires of vaccine and placebo recipients were sequenced from samples taken on day 63 after the first injection. Cohort 1b enrolled about two dozen adults aged 18-55 years at a single site in Boston, USA, between 29 July and 7 August 2020. Ad26.COV2.S was a replication-incompetent adenovirus type 26 vector expressing a prefusion-stabilized SARS-CoV-2 spike protein from the original Wuhan strain. On this clone itself: This clone's antigen is unknown. Base qualities were left out, and no much larger clone turns up one base away.

This specimen consisted of peripheral blood, obtained in a trial of Ad26.COV2.S vaccine versus placebo. The sequence came from a person aged 18 to 59 who received the Ad26.COV2.S COVID-19 vaccine or a placebo.

CDR3 reads: CASSPLGEQYF. The sequenced DNA: TGTGCCAGCAGCCCCCTGGGGGAGCAGTACTTC. The chain employs TRBV7-9 and TRBJ2-7; the D gene identity is not certain. Taken from the germline V gene (reference sequence), the CDR1 and CDR2 loops are SEHNR and FQNEAQ. Between the V and J ends, shortened by 5 bases and 7 bases respectively, the junction contains 9 bases. The CDR3, cysteine through phenylalanine, is 11 amino acids long. Of all the DNA, just the CDR3 is kept, 33 bases in frame from base 1.